Described below is a single TCR beta chain sequence and its context. Antigen unknown. The method was immunoSEQ multiplex PCR; TCRdb's version includes in-frame clones alone and lacks a portion of them. The sample consists of about 50,000 clones, 80% to 90% of them appearing once. This sample stems from a study of radiotherapy plus CTLA-4 blockade in lung cancer. CDR1 is SGHRS, CDR2 YFSETQ, per germline. The CDR3 runs 14 residues. The ends lost 3 bases at V and 5 bases at J; junction bases unmatched: 7. Findings and caveats of the study: Interferon-beta and early blood T cell clone dynamics reportedly predicted response best.

This sequence originates from a human donor with non-small cell lung cancer whose response to radiotherapy plus ipilimumab could not be evaluated. The V gene is TRBV5-1, the J gene TRBJ2-7, with 8 bases lining up with TRBD1. This specimen consisted of peripheral blood, obtained from a patient treated with radiotherapy plus ipilimumab. The CDR3: CASSSRDRPDEQYF. DNA for the CDR3: TGCGCCAGCAGCTCCCGGGACAGGCCGGACGAGCAGTACTTC. Complete variable domain (other parts from reference TRBV5-1 and TRBJ2-7): KAGVTQTPRYLIKTRGQQVTLSCSPISGHRSVSWYQQTPGQGLQFLFEYFSETQRNKGNFPGRFSGRQFSNSRSEMNVSTLELGDSALYLCASSSRDRPDEQYFGPGTRLTVT.